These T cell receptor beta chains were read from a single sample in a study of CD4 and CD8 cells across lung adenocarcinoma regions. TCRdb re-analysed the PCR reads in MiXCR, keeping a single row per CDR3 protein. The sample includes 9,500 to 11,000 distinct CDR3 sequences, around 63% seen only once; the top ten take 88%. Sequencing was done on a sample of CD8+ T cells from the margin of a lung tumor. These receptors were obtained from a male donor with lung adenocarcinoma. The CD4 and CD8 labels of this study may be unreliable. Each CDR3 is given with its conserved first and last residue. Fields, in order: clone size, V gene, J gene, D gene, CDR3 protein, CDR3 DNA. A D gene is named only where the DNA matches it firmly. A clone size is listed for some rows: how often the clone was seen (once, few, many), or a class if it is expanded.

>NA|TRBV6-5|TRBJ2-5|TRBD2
CASILASGEREQYF
TGTGCCAGCATTTTAGCGAGCGGGGAGAGGGAGCAGTACTTC
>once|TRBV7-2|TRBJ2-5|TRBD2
CASSLTSGGLQETQYF
TGTGCCAGCAGCTTGACTAGCGGGGGGCTCCAAGAGACCCAGTACTTC
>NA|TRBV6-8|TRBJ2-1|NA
CPRAEGFNTQFF
TGTCCCAGGGCTGAGGGATTCAATACGCAGTTCTTC
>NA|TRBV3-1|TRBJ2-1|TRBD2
CASSQDVASGNEQFF
TGTGCCAGCAGCCAAGATGTGGCTAGCGGCAATGAGCAGTTCTTC
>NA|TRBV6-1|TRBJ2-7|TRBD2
CASSTLSGSWYEQYF
TGTGCCAGCAGCACTTTGAGCGGGAGTTGGTACGAGCAGTACTTC
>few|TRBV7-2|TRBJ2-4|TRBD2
CASSLGGGNNIQYF
TGTGCCAGCAGCTTAGGCGGGGGGAACAACATTCAGTACTTC
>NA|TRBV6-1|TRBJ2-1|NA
CASSEAPGGITPNEQFF
TGTGCCAGCAGTGAGGCCCCAGGAGGTATAACCCCAAATGAGCAGTTCTTC
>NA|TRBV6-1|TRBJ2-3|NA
CASSEAGTGDGDTQYF
TGTGCCAGCAGTGAAGCCGGGACCGGTGACGGGGATACGCAGTATTTC
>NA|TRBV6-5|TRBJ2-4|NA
CASGSGLGAKNMQYF
TGTGCCAGCGGTTCCGGGCTGGGAGCCAAAAATATGCAGTACTTC
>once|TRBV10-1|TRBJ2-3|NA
CATLLPGARSTDTQYF
TGCGCCACCCTTCTTCCCGGGGCGCGGAGCACAGACACGCAGTACTTT
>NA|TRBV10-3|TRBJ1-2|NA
CAISEAAANYGYTF
TGTGCCATCAGTGAGGCGGCAGCTAACTATGGCTACACCTTC
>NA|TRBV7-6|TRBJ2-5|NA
CASSGHQETQYF
TGTGCCAGTTCGGGACATCAAGAGACCCAGTACTTC
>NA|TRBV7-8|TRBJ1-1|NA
CASSLMGTNTEAFF
TGTGCCAGCAGCTTAATGGGCACAAACACTGAAGCTTTCTTT
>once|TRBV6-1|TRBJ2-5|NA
CASGGRGGLDQETQYF
TGTGCCAGCGGGGGGCGCGGGGGCCTTGACCAAGAGACCCAGTACTTC
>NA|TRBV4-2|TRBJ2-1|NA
CASSQDRDLGDEQFF
TGTGCCAGCAGCCAAGACCGGGACCTAGGAGATGAGCAGTTCTTC
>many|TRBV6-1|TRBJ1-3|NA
CASAPRDGAGNTIYF
TGTGCCAGCGCCCCTCGGGACGGAGCTGGAAACACCATATATTTT
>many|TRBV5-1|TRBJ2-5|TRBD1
CASREADRGETQYF
TGCGCCAGCAGGGAAGCGGACAGGGGAGAGACCCAGTACTTC
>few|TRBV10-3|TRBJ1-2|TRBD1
CASSESQGAGGYTF
TGTGCCAGCAGTGAGTCCCAGGGGGCTGGTGGCTACACCTTC
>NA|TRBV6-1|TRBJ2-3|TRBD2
CASGGAGGGDEDTQYF
TGTGCCAGCGGGGGAGCCGGGGGAGGGGACGAGGATACGCAGTATTTC
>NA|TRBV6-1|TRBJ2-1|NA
CASSAGAGLNEQFF
TGTGCCAGCAGTGCGGGGGCGGGGCTGAATGAGCAGTTCTTC
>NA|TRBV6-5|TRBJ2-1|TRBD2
CASSLGLAGEQSKQFF
TGTGCCAGCAGTTTGGGACTAGCGGGAGAACAAAGCAAGCAGTTCTTC
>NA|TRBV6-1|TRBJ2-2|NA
CASTITQGGGELFF
TGTGCCAGCACCATTACACAGGGAGGCGGGGAGCTGTTTTTT
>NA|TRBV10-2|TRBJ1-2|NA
CASSELRQENYGYTF
TGCGCCAGCAGTGAGCTCCGACAGGAAAACTATGGCTACACCTTC
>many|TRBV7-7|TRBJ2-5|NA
CASSLSPRETQYF
TGTGCTAGCAGCTTATCCCCCCGCGAGACCCAGTACTTC
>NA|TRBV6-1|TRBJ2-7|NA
CASSKEGGSYEQYF
TGTGCCAGCTCAAAGGAGGGCGGCTCCTACGAGCAGTACTTC
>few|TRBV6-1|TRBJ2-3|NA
CASSAMSTQYF
TGTGCCAGCAGTGCCATGAGTACGCAGTATTTT
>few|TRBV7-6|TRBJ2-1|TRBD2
CASSNRASGRGNEQFF
TGTGCCAGCAGCAATAGGGCTAGCGGGAGGGGAAATGAGCAGTTCTTC